A single sample is the source of the 21 T cell receptor beta chains below, sequenced in a study of graft-versus-host responses after intestinal transplantation. Responder cells labeled with CFSE (about 200,000) were co-plated with irradiated stimulator cells labeled with violet dye (about 200,000). Measured with immunoSEQ multiplex PCR; TCRdb has only the in-frame clones, and not every one. The data contain approximately 20,000 clones, approximately 40% of them seen just once; the ten biggest clones take up more than 1.5%. Here the sequenced sample was alloreactive CD8+ T cells from a mixed lymphocyte reaction culture, taken before intestinal transplant. The sample's subset: CFSE-low proliferating T cells sorted from roughly 6-day pre-transplant mixed lymphocyte reaction (GvH or HvG direction). The receptors derive from a human patient who received an intestinal transplant.

J is TRBJ2-7 and V is TRBV5-5, with TRBD1 matching over 9 bases. The CDR3 has 15 residues. V trimming: 3 bases; J trimming: 7 bases; junction bases outside the gene matches: 11. In germline, CDR1 is SGHKS, CDR2 YYEKEE (reference sequence). The CDR3 bases are TGTGCCAGCAGCTCCGGAGGGACAGGGCCAAAAGAGCAGTACTTC. It translates to CASSSGGTGPKEQYF.

The V gene is TRBV19, the J gene TRBJ1-5; D gene ambiguous. This CDR3 has 14 amino acids. Germline V CDR1 and CDR2: LNHDA, SQIVND (reference sequence). Trimming shortened V by 1 base and J by 7 bases, and 11 bases separated the two germline ends. CDR3 sequence reads: CASSIALLAQPQHF. CDR3 nucleotides: TGTGCCAGTAGTATAGCCCTCCTTGCACAGCCCCAGCATTTT. The variable domain in full, completed from reference TRBV19 and TRBJ1-5, reads DGGITQSPKYLFRKEGQNVTLSCEQNLNHDAMYWYRQDPGQGLRLIYYSQIVNDFQKGDIAEGYSVSREKKESFPLTVTSAQKNPTAFYLCASSIALLAQPQHFGDGTRLSIL.

Comment on this clone: An end of the junction does not agree with germline; a read error may underlie this. This sequence joins TRBV7-7 and TRBJ2-5, with 11 bases aligning to TRBD2. CDR1 and CDR2 (germline): SSHAT, FNYEAQ (reference sequence). CDR3 length: 14 residues. DNA for the CDR3: TGTGCTAGCAGCTTAGCGGGGGGGAAGGAGACCCAGTACTTC. This codes for CASSLAGGKETQYF.

The rearrangement joins TRBV7-3 to TRBJ2-2; 7 positions agree with TRBD2. This CDR3 has 14 residues. CDR1 is SGHTA, CDR2 FQGTGA, per germline. The junction had 4 bases not matched to a gene; V was cut back by 2 bases and J by 7 bases. The CDR3 reads CASSLAGAGGELFF. CDR3 DNA sequence: TGTGCCAGCAGCTTAGCGGGAGCGGGCGGGGAGCTGTTTTTT. The complete variable domain, with remaining parts taken from reference TRBV7-3 and TRBJ2-2, reads GAGVSQTPSNKVTEKGKYVELRCDPISGHTALYWYRQSLGQGPEFLIYFQGTGAADDSGLPNDRFFAVRPEGSVSTLKIQRTERGDSAVYLCASSLAGAGGELFFGEGSRLTVL.

Turning to this clone: At one end, the junction sequence differs from germline, possibly due to a read error. Other DNA sequences in the sample encode the same CDR3. The chain carries TRBV9 and TRBJ2-1, with TRBD2 as a possible D gene (5 bases). The CDR3 sequence is 18 residues long. Germline CDR1 SGDLS, CDR2 YYNGEE. This chain's CDR3 is CASSVGGGRVPSYNEQFF. In DNA, the CDR3 is TGTGCCAGCAGCGTAGGAGGCGGGCGGGTCCCTTCCTACAATGAACAGTTCTTC.

This rearrangement joins TRBV25-1 to TRBJ1-1, with D perhaps matching TRBD1 (6 bases). Trimming removed 4 bases at V and 7 bases at J, with 10 bases between. This CDR3 contains 12 residues. Germline V gene lookup returns CDR1 MGHDK and CDR2 SYGVNS. CDR3 region: CASSAGALEAFF. The CDR3 DNA is TGTGCCAGCAGTGCGGGGGCGCTTGAAGCTTTCTTT.

This clone was counted between two and nine times. The J gene is TRBJ2-3, the V gene TRBV5-1; D ambiguous. In germline, CDR1 is SGHRS, CDR2 YFSETQ. Trimming pared 3 bases from V and 1 base from J, leaving 12 bases between. The CDR3 length is 15 residues. The CDR3 region is CASSSATIRTDTQYF. Here the CDR3 DNA reads TGCGCCAGCAGCTCCGCTACAATTCGCACAGATACGCAGTATTTT.

This clone was seen only a few times. The chain carries TRBV7-9 and TRBJ2-1, with TRBD1 matching over 9 bases. V shed 6 bases, J shed 2 bases, and the junction held 5 bases outside the gene matches. Germline V CDR1 and CDR2: SEHNR, FQNEAQ (reference sequence). This CDR3 contains 15 residues. The CDR3 spells CASRPHRGPYNEQFF. The CDR3 DNA reads TGTGCCAGCAGACCACACAGGGGGCCCTACAATGAGCAGTTCTTC.

This clone came up a few times. This chain connects TRBV5-1 to TRBJ1-2, with a tentative D call TRBD1 (6 bases). With 5 bases removed from V and 8 bases from J, the gap between germline ends came to 19 bases. Germline V gives CDR1 SGHRS, CDR2 YFSETQ. The CDR3 has 14 amino acids. CDR3 in amino acids: CASRTPDRSDGYTF. DNA for the CDR3: TGCGCCAGCAGGACACCCGACAGGTCCGACGGCTACACCTTC.

V usage is TRBV25-1 and J usage is TRBJ2-7; the match to TRBD1 covers 7 bases. The CDR3 has 18 amino acids. V shed 4 bases, J shed 0 bases, and the junction held 15 bases outside the gene matches. Germline loops: CDR1 MGHDK, CDR2 SYGVNS. The CDR3: CASSVRQGWASDSYEQYF. The CDR3 coding sequence is TGTGCCAGCAGTGTCAGACAGGGTTGGGCATCGGACTCCTACGAGCAGTACTTC.

V usage is TRBV6-5 and J usage is TRBJ2-7; 7 nucleotides line up with TRBD1. The CDR3 has 15 amino acids. Germline trimming cut 6 bases from V and 4 bases from J; bases unmatched to any gene: 12. CDR1 MNHEY and CDR2 SVGAGI come from the germline V gene. CDR3 in amino acids: CASRPGQTLGYEQYF. In DNA, the CDR3 is TGTGCCAGCAGGCCGGGACAGACCCTGGGGTACGAGCAGTACTTC.

This clone has only a few counts. V gene TRBV10-3 combines with J gene TRBJ2-3; 9 bases match TRBD2. Looked up from germline, CDR1 is ENHRY and CDR2 is SYGVKD. Losses at the gene ends were 8 bases for V and 2 bases for J; bases not matched to a gene: 8. The CDR3 is made up of 15 amino acids. The DNA of the CDR3 is TGTGCCATCCGGCGTATAGCGGGAGTCACAGATACGCAGTATTTT. It codes for CAIRRIAGVTDTQYF.

This chain uses TRBV2 with TRBJ2-1; 8 bases fit TRBD2. The CDR3 is 15 residues long. Per the germline V gene, CDR1 is SNHLY and CDR2 is FYNNEI. Trimming took 6 bases from V and 8 from J; bases not matched to a gene: 12. The CDR3 coding sequence is TGTGCCAGCAGGCGGACGGGAGGGGATGTCGATGAGCAGTTCTTC. Translating it yields CASRRTGGDVDEQFF. The complete variable domain, with remaining parts taken from reference TRBV2 and TRBJ2-1, reads EPEVTQTPSHQVTQMGQEVILRCVPISNHLYFYWYRQILGQKVEFLVSFYNNEISEKSEIFDDQFSVERPDGSNFTLKIRSTKLEDSAMYFCASRRTGGDVDEQFFGPGTRLTVL.

This clone was observed a few times. The V and J genes are TRBV20-1 and TRBJ2-5; TRBD1 is a possible D gene (6 bases). Germline loops: CDR1 DFQATT, CDR2 SNEGSKA (reference sequence). V lost 5 bases and J lost 5, with 9 bases in between. This CDR3 is built from 11 residues. CDR3 in amino acids: CSADRTETQYF. The CDR3 coding sequence is TGCAGTGCTGACAGGACGGAGACCCAGTACTTC.

V and J are TRBV5-1 and TRBJ2-3; 7 nucleotides match TRBD2. The CDR3 is made up of 20 amino acids. CDR1 and CDR2 (germline): SGHRS, YFSETQ. V was clipped by 2 bases and J by 0 bases; unmatched bases: 18. The CDR3 DNA follows: TGCGCCAGCAGCTTACTACCGCTAGGAGCGGGAACATATAGCACAGATACGCAGTATTTT. It yields the protein CASSLLPLGAGTYSTDTQYF.

The rearrangement joins TRBV7-2 to TRBJ2-1; 7 bases are shared with TRBD2. CDR3 length equals 14 residues. In germline, CDR1 is SGHTA, CDR2 FQGNSA. V was clipped by 1 base and J by 9 bases; unmatched bases: 6. This CDR3 reads CASSLVAGEVEQFF. Here the CDR3 DNA reads TGTGCCAGCAGCTTAGTTGCGGGAGAGGTTGAGCAGTTCTTC.

The chain recombines TRBV14 with TRBJ2-4, with 13 bases aligning to TRBD2. This CDR3 region has 17 residues. V shed 4 bases, J shed 11 bases, and the junction held 14 bases outside the gene matches. In germline, CDR1 is SGHDN, CDR2 FVKESK. This CDR3 reads CASSRTSGSYLGDLQYF. CDR3 nucleotide sequence: TGTGCCAGCAGCCGGACTAGCGGGAGCTACTTGGGCGACCTTCAGTACTTC.

This clone was seen only a few times. V and J are TRBV9 and TRBJ2-3, with 7 bases matching TRBD2. The CDR3 loop spans 15 amino acids. Trimming took 0 bases from V and 3 from J; bases not matched to a gene: 4. In germline, CDR1 is SGDLS, CDR2 YYNGEE. CDR3 nucleotide sequence: TGTGCCAGCAGCGTAGGTGGGAGGGAAACAGATACGCAGTATTTT. Translated: CASSVGGRETDTQYF. The variable domain in full, completed from reference TRBV9 and TRBJ2-3, reads DSGVTQTPKHLITATGQRVTLRCSPRSGDLSVYWYQQSLDQGLQFLIQYYNGEERAKGNILERFSAQQFPDLHSELNLSSLELGDSALYFCASSVGGRETDTQYFGPGTRLTVL.

This chain connects TRBV30 to TRBJ1-3, with D perhaps matching TRBD1 (6 bases). CDR3 length: 13 amino acids. Trimming pared 8 bases from V and 0 bases from J, leaving 11 bases between. CDR1 is GTSNPN and CDR2 is SVGIG in the germline V gene (reference sequence). The CDR3 here is CAPRGYSGNTIYF. CDR3 in DNA: TGTGCCCCCAGGGGATACTCTGGAAACACCATATATTTT.

This clone was observed a few times. The rearrangement links TRBV29-1 to TRBJ2-3; 9 nucleotides align to TRBD2. The CDR3 spans 15 residues. The V and J ends lost 4 bases and 4 bases, in that order; junction bases with no gene match: 9. Germline CDR1 and CDR2: SQVTM and ANQGSEA. In DNA form, the CDR3 reads TGCAGCGTTGTCCCGACAGCGGGAGGAGCAGATACGCAGTATTTT. This sequence encodes CSVVPTAGGADTQYF.

By sample fraction, this clone is medium-sized. The rearrangement joins TRBV19 to TRBJ2-7; TRBD1 aligns across 9 bases. Trimming removed 3 bases from V and 3 bases from J; junction bases left unmatched: 0. Germline lookup yields CDR1 LNHDA and CDR2 SQIVND (reference sequence). The CDR3 is made up of 13 amino acids. This chain's CDR3 is CASSMDRGYEQYF. The CDR3 nucleotides are TGTGCCAGTAGTATGGACAGGGGCTACGAGCAGTACTTC.